Listed below are T cell receptor beta chains from one sample, sequenced in a study of blood T cell repertoires in COVID-19. Sequencing was performed with immunoSEQ multiplex PCR; in TCRdb, only in-frame clones are kept and a portion is missing. The table lists about 670,000 clones, about 87% of them singletons. Sequencing was carried out using peripheral blood. These receptors originate from a woman aged 18 to 35 with acute or convalescent COVID-19. Each CDR3 is given with its conserved first and last residue. The D gene is left open where the match is weak. Some rows have no size entry. The others give once, few or many, or a class for an expanded clone.

D gene | J gene | clone size | V gene | CDR3 DNA | CDR3 protein
- | TRBJ2-7 | - | TRBV6-2/TRBV6-3 | TGTGCCAGCAGTTACCTATCTCTAGGACAGACCTACGAGCAGTACTTC | CASSYLSLGQTYEQYF
TRBD1 | TRBJ1-2 | - | TRBV15 | TGTGCCACCTTCAACCCTGACAGGGACTATGGCTACACCTTC | CATFNPDRDYGYTF
TRBD1 | TRBJ2-2 | once | TRBV6-5 | TGTGCCAGCAGACAGGGGGCGACCGGGGAGCTGTTTTTT | CASRQGATGELFF
- | TRBJ1-1 | - | TRBV30 | TGTGCCCTGAGTGTGGGGCCTGAAGCTTTCTTT | CALSVGPEAFF
- | TRBJ1-1 | - | TRBV5-1 | TGCGCCAGCAGCTTGGTCCTGGGGCCGTTCACTGAAGCTTTCTTT | CASSLVLGPFTEAFF
- | TRBJ1-1 | - | TRBV9 | TGTGCCAGCAGCCCCGGACTTATGAACACTGAAGCTTTCTTT | CASSPGLMNTEAFF
TRBD1 | TRBJ1-2 | - | TRBV4-1 | TGCGCCAGCAGCCAAACAGGGGTGGGTGGCTACACCTTC | CASSQTGVGGYTF
- | TRBJ1-6 | - | TRBV27 | TGTGCCAGCAGTCCCACTATAGGGGCAGGGGATTCACCCCTCCACTTT | CASSPTIGAGDSPLHF
- | TRBJ2-3 | - | TRBV15 | TGTGCCACCAGCAGACAGGAAAGCACAGATACGCAGTATTTT | CATSRQESTDTQYF
- | TRBJ1-1 | - | TRBV19 | TGTGCCAGTAGTATAGTGTTAGCGAACACTGAAGCTTTCTTT | CASSIVLANTEAFF
TRBD1 | TRBJ2-1 | - | TRBV28 | TGTGCCAGCAGTTTTCGGACAGGGGGAGTCGAGCAGTTCTTC | CASSFRTGGVEQFF
- | TRBJ1-1 | - | TRBV7-2 | TGTGCCAGCAGCTTAGTACCAGGGGCGACGGGTGAAGCTTTCTTT | CASSLVPGATGEAFF
TRBD1 | TRBJ2-2 | - | TRBV9 | TGTGCCAGCAGCGCGGGACAGGTTGGCGGTATAGGGGAGCTGTTTTTT | CASSAGQVGGIGELFF
- | TRBJ2-6 | - | TRBV15 | TGTGCCACCAGCAGGCAGGAGGGCTCTGGGGCCAACGTCCTGACTTTC | CATSRQEGSGANVLTF
- | TRBJ2-1 | - | TRBV4-3 | TGCGCCAGCAGCCTCAGGGTTTACAATGAGCAGTTCTTC | CASSLRVYNEQFF
- | TRBJ2-3 | once | TRBV5-4 | TGTGCCAGCAGCCCGAGAGTCCAAGATACGCAGTATTTT | CASSPRVQDTQYF
- | TRBJ2-7 | - | TRBV5-6 | TGTGCCAGCAGCTCTCCGGGGGACGCCGGACCCTACGAGCAGTACTTC | CASSSPGDAGPYEQYF
TRBD1 | TRBJ1-2 | - | TRBV20-1 | TGCAGTGCTAGTTTCGGCCAGGGGGCAGGCTACACCTTC | CSASFGQGAGYTF
- | TRBJ1-1 | - | TRBV3-1/TRBV3-2 | TGTGCCAGCAGCCGTCTGACAGGAGTGAACACTGAAGCTTTCTTT | CASSRLTGVNTEAFF
- | TRBJ1-2 | - | TRBV2 | TGTGCCAGCAGTGAAGCGGGCAGATTCTATGGCTACACCTTC | CASSEAGRFYGYTF
- | TRBJ1-5 | - | TRBV10-1 | TGCGCCAGCCCGGATCAGCCCCAGCATTTT | CASPDQPQHF
- | TRBJ2-7 | - | TRBV5-1 | TGCGCCAGCAGCCCGAGAGGGTTATACGAGCAGTACTTC | CASSPRGLYEQYF
TRBD1 | TRBJ1-1 | once | TRBV29-1 | TGCAGCGTCCGACAGGGGATGTTGAACACTGAAGCTTTCTTT | CSVRQGMLNTEAFF
TRBD1 | TRBJ2-3 | - | TRBV28 | TGTGCCAGCAGGGGAGGACAGGGGGAAGTAGATACGCAGTATTTT | CASRGGQGEVDTQYF
- | TRBJ1-6 | once | TRBV2 | TGTGCCAGCAGTGACCTGTACCAGGGAAGGGATTCACCCCTCCACTTT | CASSDLYQGRDSPLHF
- | TRBJ2-7 | - | TRBV3-1/TRBV3-2 | TGTGCCAGCAGCCAACCCCCCCGGCGGCACCGCTCCTACGAGCAGTACTTC | CASSQPPRRHRSYEQYF
- | TRBJ1-2 | - | TRBV7-2 | TGTGCCAGCAGCTCCCATCAGGGGTTCGGCTACACCTTC | CASSSHQGFGYTF
- | TRBJ1-3 | - | TRBV7-6 | TGTGCCAGCAGCTTAGCGAGGGAGGGGTGGTTTTTCTCTGGAAACACCATATATTTT | CASSLAREGWFFSGNTIYF
- | TRBJ1-5 | few | TRBV6-2/TRBV6-3 | TGTGCCAGCAGTGGGCCTGGGAATCAGCCCCAGCATTTT | CASSGPGNQPQHF
TRBD2 | TRBJ2-7 | - | TRBV5-1 | TGCGCCAGCACCAAGGCTAGCGGGGGGGCTGGTTACGAGCAGTACTTC | CASTKASGGAGYEQYF
- | TRBJ1-2 | - | TRBV23-1 | TGCGCCAACCTTCGGAGGGGAGGTGGCTACACCTTC | CANLRRGGGYTF
TRBD1 | TRBJ1-1 | - | TRBV30 | TGTGCCTGGAGAGAAGGATGGGACAGGGATCTTTTATATTCTGAAGCTTTCTTT | CAWREGWDRDLLYSEAFF
- | TRBJ1-2 | - | TRBV13 | TGTGCCAGCAGCCCGCTCGATGGTCGGGGGAATTCTGATGGCTACACCTTC | CASSPLDGRGNSDGYTF
TRBD1 | TRBJ1-5 | once | TRBV7-9 | TGTGCCAGCAGCTTAGCGGGGACAGGGAATCAGCCCCAGCATTTT | CASSLAGTGNQPQHF
- | TRBJ2-1 | - | TRBV9 | TGTGCCAGCAGCTCCCAGATCTCCTACAATGAGCAGTTCTTC | CASSSQISYNEQFF
TRBD2 | TRBJ2-3 | - | TRBV6-4 | TGTGCCAGCAGTGCTAGTAGCGGGGGTGCTAGCACAGATACGCAGTATTTT | CASSASSGGASTDTQYF
- | TRBJ2-1 | - | TRBV2 | TGTGCCAGCAGTGACGAAGACAGTTTCTCCTACAATGAGCAGTTCTTC | CASSDEDSFSYNEQFF
TRBD1 | TRBJ1-2 | - | TRBV6-1 | TGTGCCAGCAGTGATGCCCAGGGGGCCTTAGCTAACTATGGCTACACCTTC | CASSDAQGALANYGYTF
TRBD2 | TRBJ2-7 | - | TRBV6-5 | TGTGCCAGCCACCCCAGCGGGGTTTCCTACGAGCAGTACTTC | CASHPSGVSYEQYF
- | TRBJ1-2 | - | TRBV7-2 | TGTGCCAGCAGCCCCCGACAGATATTTAACTATGGCTACACCTTC | CASSPRQIFNYGYTF
- | TRBJ1-2 | - | TRBV10-3 | TGTGCCATCAGTGAGTCGGGGGCGGGTGGCTACACCTTC | CAISESGAGGYTF
- | TRBJ1-2 | - | TRBV5-4 | TGTGCCAGCAGCTCCACCTACAGAGACTTACGGGGTGGCTACACCTTC | CASSSTYRDLRGGYTF
- | TRBJ2-1 | - | TRBV4-3 | TGCGCCAGCAGTCTCTATAGTGATGAGCAGTTCTTC | CASSLYSDEQFF
- | TRBJ1-2 | - | TRBV7-3 | TGTGCCAGCAGCTTAAGGCACGACAACGGCTATGGCTACACCTTC | CASSLRHDNGYGYTF
TRBD1 | TRBJ1-4 | - | TRBV2 | TGTGCCAGCAGAAAATCCGGGACAGGGAGTGAAAAACTGTTTTTT | CASRKSGTGSEKLFF
- | TRBJ1-1 | - | TRBV7-8 | TGTGCCAGCAGCCCACAGGGAAGGAACACTGAAGCTTTCTTT | CASSPQGRNTEAFF
TRBD1 | TRBJ1-4 | once | TRBV5-6 | TGTGCCAGCAGCTTGGTACAGGGGGGAAAACTGTTTTTT | CASSLVQGGKLFF
TRBD1 | TRBJ1-2 | - | TRBV4-3 | TGCGCCAGCAGCCAAAACTCCAGATCGACAGGGGACTATGGCTACACCTTC | CASSQNSRSTGDYGYTF
TRBD2 | TRBJ2-3 | - | TRBV6-2/TRBV6-3 | TGTGCCAGCAGTTCAAGCGGGGTAAGGACAGATACGCAGTATTTT | CASSSSGVRTDTQYF
- | TRBJ2-7 | - | TRBV19 | TGTGCCAGTAGTATAGAACGGGGAGGGCAGTACTTC | CASSIERGGQYF
- | TRBJ2-7 | - | TRBV12-3/TRBV12-4 | TGTGCCAGCAGGGGTCTAGCCTACGAGCAGTACTTC | CASRGLAYEQYF
TRBD1 | TRBJ2-7 | - | TRBV25-1 | TGTGCCAGCAGTGAATTCTTTCTGTCGGGACAGGGACCCTACGAGCAGTACTTC | CASSEFFLSGQGPYEQYF
- | TRBJ2-7 | - | TRBV10-3 | TGTGCCATCAGATCGACAGACTCCTACGAGCAGTACTTC | CAIRSTDSYEQYF
TRBD1 | TRBJ2-2 | once | TRBV7-2 | TGTGCCAGCAGCTTTACAGGGGTGACCGGGGAGCTGTTTTTT | CASSFTGVTGELFF
- | TRBJ1-1 | - | TRBV5-1 | TGCGCCAGCTCCCGTAGCGACACTGAAGCTTTCTTT | CASSRSDTEAFF
- | TRBJ2-3 | - | TRBV7-3 | TGTGCCAGCAGCTTAGGTCTAACCACAGATACGCAGTATTTT | CASSLGLTTDTQYF
TRBD2 | TRBJ2-1 | - | TRBV14 | TGTGCCAGCAGCTGGGGACTAGCGTGGGATGAGCAGTTCTTC | CASSWGLAWDEQFF
TRBD1 | TRBJ2-7 | - | TRBV30 | TGTGCCTGGAGGGGACAGGGGTACGAGCAGTACTTC | CAWRGQGYEQYF
- | TRBJ2-3 | - | TRBV10-2 | TGCGCCAGCAAGAGGGGCGGGGTGGTAGATACGCAGTATTTT | CASKRGGVVDTQYF
- | TRBJ2-7 | - | TRBV9 | TGTGCCAGCAGCCCCACTCAATCGGGTTCCAGCTCCTACGAGCAGTACTTC | CASSPTQSGSSSYEQYF